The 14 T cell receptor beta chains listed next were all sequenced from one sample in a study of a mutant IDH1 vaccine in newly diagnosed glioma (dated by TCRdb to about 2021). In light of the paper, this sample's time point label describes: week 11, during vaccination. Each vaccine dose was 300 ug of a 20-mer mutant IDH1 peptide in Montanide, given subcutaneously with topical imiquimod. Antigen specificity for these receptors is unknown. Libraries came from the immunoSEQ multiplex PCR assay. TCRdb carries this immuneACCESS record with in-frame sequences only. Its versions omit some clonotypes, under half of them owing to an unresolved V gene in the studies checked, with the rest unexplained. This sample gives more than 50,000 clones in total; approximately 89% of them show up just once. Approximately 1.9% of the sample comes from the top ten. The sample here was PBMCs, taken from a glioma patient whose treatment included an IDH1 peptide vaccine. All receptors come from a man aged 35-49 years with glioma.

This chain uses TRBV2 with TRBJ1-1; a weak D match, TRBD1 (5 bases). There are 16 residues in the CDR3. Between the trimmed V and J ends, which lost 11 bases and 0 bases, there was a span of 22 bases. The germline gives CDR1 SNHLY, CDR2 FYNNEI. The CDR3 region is CAGGGHDQLMNTEAFF. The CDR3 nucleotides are TGTGCCGGGGGTGGACACGACCAACTCATGAACACTGAAGCTTTCTTT.

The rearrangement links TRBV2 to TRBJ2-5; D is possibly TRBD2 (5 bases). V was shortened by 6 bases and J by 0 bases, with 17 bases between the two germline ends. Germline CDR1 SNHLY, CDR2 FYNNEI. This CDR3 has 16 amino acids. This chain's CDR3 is CASRGGSGSNQETQYF. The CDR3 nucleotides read TGTGCCAGCAGGGGTGGGTCGGGATCTAACCAAGAGACCCAGTACTTC.

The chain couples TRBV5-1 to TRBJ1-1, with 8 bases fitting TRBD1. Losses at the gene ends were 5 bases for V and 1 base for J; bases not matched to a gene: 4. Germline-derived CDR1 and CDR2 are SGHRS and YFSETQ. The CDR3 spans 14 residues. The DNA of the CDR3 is TGCGCCAGCAGAGCCGACAGGGGGAACACTGAAGCTTTCTTT. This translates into CASRADRGNTEAFF.

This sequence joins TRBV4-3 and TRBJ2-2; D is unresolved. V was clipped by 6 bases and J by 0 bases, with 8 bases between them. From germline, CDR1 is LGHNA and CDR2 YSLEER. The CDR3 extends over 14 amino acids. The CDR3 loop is CASSPTPNTGELFF. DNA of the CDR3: TGCGCCAGCAGTCCTACCCCGAACACCGGGGAGCTGTTTTTT.

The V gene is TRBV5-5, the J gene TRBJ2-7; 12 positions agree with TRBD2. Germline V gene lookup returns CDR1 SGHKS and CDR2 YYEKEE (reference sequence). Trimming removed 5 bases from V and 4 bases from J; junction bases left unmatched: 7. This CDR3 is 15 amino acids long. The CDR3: CASSFGTSGLYEQYV. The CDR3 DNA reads TGTGCCAGCAGTTTTGGGACTAGCGGGTTATACGAGCAGTACGTC.

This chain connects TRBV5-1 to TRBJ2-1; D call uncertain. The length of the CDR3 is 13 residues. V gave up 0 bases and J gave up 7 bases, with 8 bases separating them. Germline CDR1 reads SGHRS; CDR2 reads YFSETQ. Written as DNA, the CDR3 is TGCGCCAGCAGCTTGGTTTTTATTAATGAGCAGTTCTTC. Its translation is CASSLVFINEQFF.

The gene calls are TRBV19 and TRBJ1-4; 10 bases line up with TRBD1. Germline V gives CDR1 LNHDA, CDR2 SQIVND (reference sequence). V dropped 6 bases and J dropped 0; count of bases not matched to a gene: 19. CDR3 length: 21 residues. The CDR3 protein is CASSPPLRDRGGIATNEKLFF. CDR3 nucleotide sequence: TGTGCCAGTAGCCCACCTCTCCGGGACAGGGGCGGTATTGCAACTAATGAAAAACTGTTTTTT.

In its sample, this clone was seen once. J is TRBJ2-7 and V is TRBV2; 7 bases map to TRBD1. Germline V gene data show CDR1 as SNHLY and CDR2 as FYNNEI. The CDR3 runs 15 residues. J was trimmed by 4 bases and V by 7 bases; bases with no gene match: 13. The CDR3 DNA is TGTGCCAGCACCCCGACCGGGACAGTTGAGTACGAGCAGTACGTC. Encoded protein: CASTPTGTVEYEQYV.

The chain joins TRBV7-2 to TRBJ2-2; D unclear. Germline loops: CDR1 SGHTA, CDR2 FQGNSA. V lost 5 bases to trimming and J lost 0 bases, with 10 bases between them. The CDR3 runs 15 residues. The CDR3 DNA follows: TGTGCCAGCAGCCCTAGATACGCGAACACCGGGGAGCTGTTTTTT. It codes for CASSPRYANTGELFF.

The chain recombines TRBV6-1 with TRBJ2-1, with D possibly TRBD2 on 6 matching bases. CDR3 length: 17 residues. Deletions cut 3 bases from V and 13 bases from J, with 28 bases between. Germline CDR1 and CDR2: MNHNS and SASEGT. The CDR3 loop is CASSEPRGTSEQKRQFF. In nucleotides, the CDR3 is TGTGCCAGCAGTGAGCCCCGGGGGACCAGCGAGCAAAAGCGCCAGTTCTTC.

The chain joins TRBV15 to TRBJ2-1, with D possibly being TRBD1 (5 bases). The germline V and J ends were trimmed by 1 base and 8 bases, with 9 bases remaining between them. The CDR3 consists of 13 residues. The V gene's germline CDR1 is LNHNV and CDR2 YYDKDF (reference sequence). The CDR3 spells CATSRGQGYEQFF. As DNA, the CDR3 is TGTGCCACCAGCAGAGGGCAGGGATATGAGCAGTTCTTC.

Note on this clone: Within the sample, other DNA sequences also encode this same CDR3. The CDR3 DNA follows: TGTGCCAGCAGCTTAAGAGGTAATCAGCCCCAGCATTTT. Translating gives CASSLRGNQPQHF. The chain combines TRBV7-2 with TRBJ1-5; D is undetermined. The V end lost 2 bases, the J end lost 4 bases, and 6 bases lay between the germline ends. The germline V gene encodes CDR1 SGHTA and CDR2 FQGNSA. There are 13 residues in the CDR3.

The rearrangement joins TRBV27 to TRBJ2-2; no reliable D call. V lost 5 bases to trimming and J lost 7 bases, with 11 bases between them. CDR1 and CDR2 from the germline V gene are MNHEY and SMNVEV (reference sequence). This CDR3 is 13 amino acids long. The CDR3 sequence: CASSEGNVGELFF. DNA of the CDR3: TGTGCCAGCAGTGAAGGGAATGTCGGGGAGCTGTTTTTT.

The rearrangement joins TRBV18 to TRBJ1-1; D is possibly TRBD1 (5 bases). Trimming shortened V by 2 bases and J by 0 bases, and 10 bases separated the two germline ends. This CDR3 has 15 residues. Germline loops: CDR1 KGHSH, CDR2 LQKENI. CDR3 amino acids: CASSPAQDMNTEAFF. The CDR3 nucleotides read TGTGCCAGCTCACCAGCACAGGACATGAACACTGAAGCTTTCTTT.